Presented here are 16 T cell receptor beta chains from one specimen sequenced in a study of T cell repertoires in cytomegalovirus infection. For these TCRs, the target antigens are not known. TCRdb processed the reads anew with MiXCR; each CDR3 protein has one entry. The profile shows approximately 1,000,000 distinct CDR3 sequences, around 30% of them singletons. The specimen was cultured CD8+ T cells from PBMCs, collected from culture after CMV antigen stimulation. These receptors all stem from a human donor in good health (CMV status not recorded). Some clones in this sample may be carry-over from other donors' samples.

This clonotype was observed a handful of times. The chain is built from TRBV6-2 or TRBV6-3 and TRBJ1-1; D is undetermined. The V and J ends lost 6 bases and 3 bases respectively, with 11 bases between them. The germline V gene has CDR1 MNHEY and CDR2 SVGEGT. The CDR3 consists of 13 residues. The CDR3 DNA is TGTGCCAGCAGAGAGAGGGCGGACACTGAAGCTTTCTTT. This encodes CASRERADTEAFF.

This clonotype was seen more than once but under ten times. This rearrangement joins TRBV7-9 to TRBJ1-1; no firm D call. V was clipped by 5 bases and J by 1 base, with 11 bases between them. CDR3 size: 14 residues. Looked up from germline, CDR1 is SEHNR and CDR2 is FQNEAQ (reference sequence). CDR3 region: CASSRMAGNTEAFF. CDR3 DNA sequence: TGTGCCAGCAGCCGAATGGCGGGGAACACTGAAGCTTTCTTT.

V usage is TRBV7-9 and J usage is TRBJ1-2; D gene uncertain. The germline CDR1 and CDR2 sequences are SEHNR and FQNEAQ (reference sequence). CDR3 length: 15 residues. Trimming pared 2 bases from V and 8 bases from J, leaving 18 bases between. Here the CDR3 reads CASSLKVVSPWGYTF. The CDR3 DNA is TGTGCCAGCAGCTTAAAAGTGGTCTCCCCCTGGGGCTACACCTTC.

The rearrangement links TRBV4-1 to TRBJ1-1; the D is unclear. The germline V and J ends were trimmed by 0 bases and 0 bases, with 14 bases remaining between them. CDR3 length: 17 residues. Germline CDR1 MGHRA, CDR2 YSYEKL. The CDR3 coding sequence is TGCGCCAGCAGCCAAGAACCCGACACTAAAATGAACACTGAAGCTTTCTTT. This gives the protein CASSQEPDTKMNTEAFF.

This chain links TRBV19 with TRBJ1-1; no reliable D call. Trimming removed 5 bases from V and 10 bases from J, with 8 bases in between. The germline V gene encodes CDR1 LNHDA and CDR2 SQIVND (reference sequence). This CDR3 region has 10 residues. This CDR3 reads CASSLGRAFF. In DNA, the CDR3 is TGTGCCAGTAGTCTGGGGAGAGCTTTCTTT.

CDR3 protein: CASGDLLGTDTQYF. In nucleotides, the CDR3 is TGCGCCAGCGGGGACCTCTTGGGGACAGATACGCAGTATTTT. The rearrangement uses TRBV4-1 and TRBJ2-3; D may correspond to TRBD1 or TRBD2 (5 bases each). V lost 8 bases and J lost 3, with 15 bases in between. The V gene's germline CDR1 is MGHRA and CDR2 YSYEKL. This CDR3 contains 14 residues.

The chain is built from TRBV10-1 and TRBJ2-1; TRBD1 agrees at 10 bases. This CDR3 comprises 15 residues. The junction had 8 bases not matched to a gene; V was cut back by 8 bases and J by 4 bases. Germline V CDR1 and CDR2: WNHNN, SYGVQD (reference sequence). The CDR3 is CASGKGQGVYNEQFF. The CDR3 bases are TGCGCCAGCGGGAAAGGACAGGGGGTTTACAATGAGCAGTTCTTC.

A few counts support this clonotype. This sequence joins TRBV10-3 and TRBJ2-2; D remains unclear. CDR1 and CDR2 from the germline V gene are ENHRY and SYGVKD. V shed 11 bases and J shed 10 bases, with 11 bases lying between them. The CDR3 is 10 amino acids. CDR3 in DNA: TGTGCCGTCGGCGACGAGGAGCTGTTTTTT. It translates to CAVGDEELFF.

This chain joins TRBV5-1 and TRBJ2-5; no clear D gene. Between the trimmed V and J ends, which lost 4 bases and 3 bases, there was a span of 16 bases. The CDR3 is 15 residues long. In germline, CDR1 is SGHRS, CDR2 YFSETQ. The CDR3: CASSLWIDPKETQYF. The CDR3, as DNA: TGCGCCAGCAGCCTATGGATCGATCCCAAAGAGACCCAGTACTTC.

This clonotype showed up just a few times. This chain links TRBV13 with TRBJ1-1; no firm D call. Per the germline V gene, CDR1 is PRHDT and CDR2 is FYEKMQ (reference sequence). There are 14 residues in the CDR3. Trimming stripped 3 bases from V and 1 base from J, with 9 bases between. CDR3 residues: CASSFGRPNTEAFF. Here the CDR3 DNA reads TGTGCCAGCAGCTTCGGACGGCCGAACACTGAAGCTTTCTTT.

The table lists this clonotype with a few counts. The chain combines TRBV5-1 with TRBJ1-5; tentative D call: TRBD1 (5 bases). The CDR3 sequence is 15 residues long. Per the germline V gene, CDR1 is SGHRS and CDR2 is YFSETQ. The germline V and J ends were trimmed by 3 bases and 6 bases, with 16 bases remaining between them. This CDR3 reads CASSSSGTRGQPQHF. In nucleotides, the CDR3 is TGCGCCAGCAGCTCCTCCGGGACTCGGGGTCAGCCCCAGCATTTT.

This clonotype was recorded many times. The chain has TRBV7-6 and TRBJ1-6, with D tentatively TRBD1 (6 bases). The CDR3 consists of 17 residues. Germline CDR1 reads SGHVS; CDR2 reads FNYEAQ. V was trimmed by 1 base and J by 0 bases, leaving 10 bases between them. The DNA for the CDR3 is TGTGCCAGCAGCTTAGTGCCGGACAGCTCCTATAATTCACCCCTCCACTTT. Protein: CASSLVPDSSYNSPLHF.

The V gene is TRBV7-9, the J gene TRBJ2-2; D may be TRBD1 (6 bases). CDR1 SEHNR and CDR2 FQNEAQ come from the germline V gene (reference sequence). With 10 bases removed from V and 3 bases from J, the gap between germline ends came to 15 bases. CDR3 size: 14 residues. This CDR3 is CATQDSLYTGELFF. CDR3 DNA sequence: TGTGCCACCCAGGACAGCCTGTACACCGGGGAGCTGTTTTTT.

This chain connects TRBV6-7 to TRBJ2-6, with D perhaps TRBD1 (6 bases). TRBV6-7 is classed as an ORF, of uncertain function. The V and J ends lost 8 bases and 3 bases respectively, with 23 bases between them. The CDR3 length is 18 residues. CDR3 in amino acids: CASASPGQPRFGANVLTF. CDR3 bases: TGTGCCAGCGCTTCTCCTGGACAGCCCCGTTTTGGGGCCAACGTCCTGACTTTC.

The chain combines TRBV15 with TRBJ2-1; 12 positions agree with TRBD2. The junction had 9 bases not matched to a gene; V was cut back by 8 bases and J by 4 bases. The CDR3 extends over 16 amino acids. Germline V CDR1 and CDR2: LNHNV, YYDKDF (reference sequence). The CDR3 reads CATSPPLAGGYNEQFF. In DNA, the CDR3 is TGTGCCACCTCCCCCCCACTAGCGGGGGGTTACAATGAGCAGTTCTTC. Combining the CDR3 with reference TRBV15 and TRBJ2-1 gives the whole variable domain DAMVIQNPRYQVTQFGKPVTLSCSQTLNHNVMYWYQQKSSQAPKLLFHYYDKDFNNEADTPDNFQSRRPNTSFCFLDIRSPGLGDTAMYLCATSPPLAGGYNEQFFGPGTRLTVL.

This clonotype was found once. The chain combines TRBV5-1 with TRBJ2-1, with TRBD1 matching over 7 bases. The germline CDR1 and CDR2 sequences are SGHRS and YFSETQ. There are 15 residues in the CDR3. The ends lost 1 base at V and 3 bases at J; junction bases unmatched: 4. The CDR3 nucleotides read TGCGCCAGCAGCTTGTTCACAGGGGTCTACAATGAGCAGTTCTTC. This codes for CASSLFTGVYNEQFF.